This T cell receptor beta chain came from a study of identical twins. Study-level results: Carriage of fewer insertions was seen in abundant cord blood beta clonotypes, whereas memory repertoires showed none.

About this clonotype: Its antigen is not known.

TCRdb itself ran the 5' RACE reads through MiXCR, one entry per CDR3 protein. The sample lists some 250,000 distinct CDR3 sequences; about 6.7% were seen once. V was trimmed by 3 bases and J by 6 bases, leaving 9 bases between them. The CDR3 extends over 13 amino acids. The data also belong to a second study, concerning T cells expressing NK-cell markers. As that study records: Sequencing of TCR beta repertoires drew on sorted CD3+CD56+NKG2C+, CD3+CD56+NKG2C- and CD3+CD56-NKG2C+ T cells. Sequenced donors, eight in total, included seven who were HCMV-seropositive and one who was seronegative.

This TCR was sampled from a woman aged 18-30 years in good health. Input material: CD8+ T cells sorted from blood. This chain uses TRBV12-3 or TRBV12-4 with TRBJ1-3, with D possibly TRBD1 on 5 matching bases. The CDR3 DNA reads TGTGCCAGCAGTTTGGGGCCGGTAAACACCATATATTTT. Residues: CASSLGPVNTIYF.